The 7 T cell receptor beta chains below all came from one sample that was sequenced in a study of sequential checkpoint blockade in melanoma. Treatment noted: randomized to nivolumab then ipilimumab (arm A) or the reverse (arm B). Libraries were prepared by immunoSEQ multiplex PCR; TCRdb keeps only in-frame clonotypes and omits some of them. The sample holds tens of thousands of clones; about 88% are singletons and the top ten take around 12%. This material consisted of CD8+ T cells sorted from blood (inferred from file names), taken from a patient given nivolumab and ipilimumab in sequence. The receptors stem from a human donor with melanoma.

This clone has only one observation. This sequence joins TRBV9 and TRBJ2-2; D possibly corresponds to TRBD2 (5 bases). This CDR3 spans 15 amino acids. Trimming took 3 bases from V and 2 from J, leaving 11 bases between them. Germline CDR1 is SGDLS and CDR2 is YYNGEE. CDR3 bases: TGTGCCAGCAGCGCCAGCGGAGCCAACACCGGGGAGCTGTTTTTT. Its protein is CASSASGANTGELFF.

The rearrangement uses TRBV19 and TRBJ2-1; TRBD2 aligns across 11 bases. Germline-derived CDR1 and CDR2 are LNHDA and SQIVND (reference sequence). V dropped 6 bases and J dropped 4; count of bases not matched to a gene: 8. The CDR3 has 16 amino acids. The CDR3 DNA reads as TGTGCCAGTAGACGACTAGCGGGACTTACGTACAATGAGCAGTTCTTC. This translates into CASRRLAGLTYNEQFF.

This chain joins TRBV28 and TRBJ1-2; TRBD1 matches 11 bases. Trimming removed 6 bases from V and 8 bases from J; junction bases left unmatched: 11. Germline CDR1 reads MDHEN; CDR2 reads SYDVKM. The length of the CDR3 is 15 residues. The DNA of the CDR3 is TGTGCCAGCAGCCGGTTGGGACAGGGGGATCGGGGCTACACCTTC. This sequence encodes CASSRLGQGDRGYTF.

The chain links TRBV28 to TRBJ1-5, with D unclear. The V gene's germline CDR1 is MDHEN and CDR2 SYDVKM. The CDR3 has 18 amino acids. V was shortened by 5 bases and J by 0 bases, with 20 bases between the two germline ends. The CDR3 DNA reads as TGTGCCAGCAGTCCTCGTGATGTGAGAAGATTTAGCAATCAGCCCCAGCATTTT. This encodes CASSPRDVRRFSNQPQHF.

This chain's CDR3 is CASSLARTANTGELFF. CDR3 in DNA: TGTGCCAGCAGCTTAGCCAGGACTGCTAACACCGGGGAGCTGTTTTTT. V usage is TRBV7-9 and J usage is TRBJ2-2, with D tentatively TRBD2 (5 bases). The length of the CDR3 is 16 residues. Trimming left V 0 bases short and J 2 bases short, with 10 bases between. Germline V gene lookup returns CDR1 SEHNR and CDR2 FQNEAQ (reference sequence). Based on the CDR3 plus reference TRBV7-9 and TRBJ2-2, the full variable domain is DTGVSQNPRHKITKRGQNVTFRCDPISEHNRLYWYRQTLGQGPEFLTYFQNEAQLEKSRLLSDRFSAERPKGSFSTLEIQRTEQGDSAMYLCASSLARTANTGELFFGEGSRLTVL.

The chain is built from TRBV6-1 and TRBJ1-3; the D gene is possibly TRBD1 (5 bases). Germline assignment: CDR1 MNHNS and CDR2 SASEGT. V lost 3 bases to trimming and J lost 2 bases, with 11 bases between them. The CDR3 covers 15 residues. CDR3 in DNA: TGTGCCAGCAGTGAGCCTCCAGGGCCTGGAAACACCATATATTTT. It yields the protein CASSEPPGPGNTIYF.

CDR3 in amino acids: CASNLWTGVQPQHF. The CDR3 DNA is TGTGCCAGCAACCTATGGACAGGAGTTCAGCCCCAGCATTTT. The chain links TRBV28 to TRBJ1-5; 7 bases match TRBD1. Germline values: CDR1 MDHEN, CDR2 SYDVKM. The CDR3 has 14 residues. V was clipped by 7 bases and J by 6 bases; unmatched bases: 9.